Below, 4 T cell receptor beta chains from the same sample are listed, as sequenced in a study of shared clonotypes between healthy human individuals. TCRdb's table, derived via immunoSEQ multiplex PCR, lists solely in-frame clones and lacks some. The sample contains about 750,000 clones, about 92% of which appear only once. Naive CD8 cells comprised CD45RO-negative, CCR7-positively selected cells, excluding terminally differentiated effector memory CD45RA+ cells. Specimen: naive CD8+ T cells sorted from blood. The receptors here all came from a young man in good health.

The genes are TRBV25-1 and TRBJ2-2, with a weak D call TRBD1 (6 bases). The CDR3 has 11 residues. The germline CDR1 and CDR2 sequences are MGHDK and SYGVNS. The V and J ends lost 11 bases and 10 bases respectively, with 14 bases between them. Written as DNA, the CDR3 is TGTGCCTCAGGGGCGGGTGAGGAGCTGTTTTTT. Amino acids: CASGAGEELFF.

This chain joins TRBV7-9 and TRBJ2-1; 10 bases map to TRBD2. This CDR3 contains 15 residues. J was trimmed by 4 bases and V by 5 bases; bases with no gene match: 5. Germline V CDR1 and CDR2: SEHNR, FQNEAQ (reference sequence). The chain's CDR3 is CASSGGLAKYNEQFF. CDR3 sequence (DNA): TGTGCCAGCAGCGGGGGACTAGCGAAATACAATGAGCAGTTCTTC. The whole variable domain, filled in from reference TRBV7-9 and TRBJ2-1, reads DTGVSQNPRHKITKRGQNVTFRCDPISEHNRLYWYRQTLGQGPEFLTYFQNEAQLEKSRLLSDRFSAERPKGSFSTLEIQRTEQGDSAMYLCASSGGLAKYNEQFFGPGTRLTVL.

This clone has a single count. V gene TRBV11-2 combines with J gene TRBJ2-7; D may be TRBD1 (6 bases). The CDR3 is made up of 17 amino acids. Looked up from germline, CDR1 is SGHAT and CDR2 is FQNNGV. The V end was cut by 5 bases, the J end by 4 bases, with 24 bases between. The CDR3 loop reads CASSIARQGHPPYEQYF. As DNA, the CDR3 is TGTGCCAGCAGCATTGCCCGCCAGGGACACCCACCTTACGAGCAGTACTTC.

V gene TRBV29-1 combines with J gene TRBJ2-2, with D possibly TRBD1 on 6 matching bases. The CDR3 contains 15 residues. Germline V gene lookup returns CDR1 SQVTM and CDR2 ANQGSEA. V dropped 6 bases and J dropped 6 bases, with 20 bases sitting between them. The CDR3, as DNA: TGCAGCGTCCCTTCCGATACAGGGCTGGCCGGGGAGCTGTTTTTT. Amino acid sequence: CSVPSDTGLAGELFF.